This is a list of T cell receptor beta chains from one sample in a study of blood T cell repertoires in COVID-19. Data came from immunoSEQ multiplex PCR; TCRdb stores just in-frame clones and leaves some out. The sample has more than 100,000 clones, roughly 80% seen once. Sample: peripheral blood. The receptors stem from a woman in her twenties or thirties who had recovered from COVID-19. Each CDR3 is given with its conserved first and last residue. A D gene is named only where the DNA matches it firmly. Expanded clones are given a class, and other clones once, few, many or no size at all.

d_call: TRBD1
j_call: TRBJ2-5
v_call: TRBV27
clone_size: once
cdr3_aa: CASRKTGTDKFKYQETQYF
cdr3_nt: TGTGCCAGCAGAAAGACCGGGACAGATAAATTTAAGTACCAAGAGACCCAGTACTTC

d_call: TRBD2
j_call: TRBJ2-7
v_call: TRBV27
clone_size: -
cdr3_aa: CASSLLPVRGDYEQYF
cdr3_nt: TGTGCCAGCAGTTTACTCCCAGTACGGGGGGATTACGAGCAGTACTTC

d_call: TRBD1
j_call: TRBJ2-2
v_call: TRBV7-3
clone_size: -
cdr3_aa: CASSADRGNTGELFF
cdr3_nt: TGTGCCAGCAGTGCCGACAGGGGTAACACCGGGGAGCTGTTTTTT

d_call: -
j_call: TRBJ1-1
v_call: TRBV11-2
clone_size: -
cdr3_aa: CASSLAGDGTEAFF
cdr3_nt: TGTGCCAGCAGCTTAGCAGGGGATGGCACTGAAGCTTTCTTT

d_call: TRBD1
j_call: TRBJ1-2
v_call: TRBV13
clone_size: -
cdr3_aa: CASSTIRTGGVLSDGYTF
cdr3_nt: TGTGCCAGCAGCACGATTAGGACAGGGGGCGTCCTGTCCGATGGCTACACCTTC

d_call: TRBD2
j_call: TRBJ2-7
v_call: TRBV7-8
clone_size: -
cdr3_aa: CASSLRKLAGDSYEQYF
cdr3_nt: TGTGCCAGCAGTCTCCGCAAACTAGCGGGAGACTCCTACGAGCAGTACTTC

d_call: TRBD1
j_call: TRBJ2-1
v_call: TRBV13
clone_size: -
cdr3_aa: CASSSDTGGYGNEQFF
cdr3_nt: TGTGCCAGCAGCTCAGACACAGGGGGTTATGGCAATGAGCAGTTCTTC

d_call: -
j_call: TRBJ1-2
v_call: TRBV5-1
clone_size: -
cdr3_aa: CASSLDTGTTNYGYTF
cdr3_nt: TGCGCCAGCAGCTTGGACACCGGGACAACAAACTATGGCTACACCTTC

d_call: -
j_call: TRBJ2-2
v_call: TRBV6-5
clone_size: -
cdr3_aa: CASRAAGELFF
cdr3_nt: TGTGCCAGCAGAGCTGCCGGGGAGCTGTTTTTT

d_call: -
j_call: TRBJ1-2
v_call: TRBV6-5
clone_size: -
cdr3_aa: CASSSTGVVYGYTF
cdr3_nt: TGTGCCAGCAGTTCTACCGGGGTGGTCTATGGCTACACCTTC

d_call: -
j_call: TRBJ2-6
v_call: TRBV10-3
clone_size: -
cdr3_aa: CAISESEGVGSGANVLTF
cdr3_nt: TGTGCCATCAGTGAGTCTGAGGGGGTCGGCTCTGGGGCCAACGTCCTGACTTTC

d_call: TRBD1
j_call: TRBJ1-5
v_call: TRBV6-5
clone_size: -
cdr3_aa: CAATGGLNQPQHF
cdr3_nt: TGTGCCGCAACAGGGGGTCTCAATCAGCCCCAGCATTTT

d_call: -
j_call: TRBJ1-5
v_call: TRBV5-1
clone_size: -
cdr3_aa: CASSLSGVSNQPQHF
cdr3_nt: TGCGCCAGCAGCTTGTCCGGGGTTAGCAATCAGCCCCAGCATTTT

d_call: -
j_call: TRBJ2-7
v_call: TRBV30
clone_size: -
cdr3_aa: CAWADSGEQYF
cdr3_nt: TGTGCCTGGGCGGACAGTGGAGAGCAGTACTTC

d_call: -
j_call: TRBJ2-7
v_call: TRBV7-2
clone_size: few
cdr3_aa: CASSLGGPGAYEQYF
cdr3_nt: TGTGCCAGCAGCTTAGGCGGCCCGGGGGCCTACGAGCAGTACTTC

d_call: -
j_call: TRBJ2-7
v_call: TRBV19
clone_size: -
cdr3_aa: CASSSPSRGSYEQYF
cdr3_nt: TGTGCCAGTAGTTCGCCCTCAAGGGGTTCCTACGAGCAGTACTTC

d_call: TRBD2
j_call: TRBJ2-3
v_call: TRBV10-3
clone_size: -
cdr3_aa: CAISDHRGLAGGLTDTQYF
cdr3_nt: TGTGCCATCAGTGACCACCGGGGACTAGCGGGAGGGTTGACAGATACGCAGTATTTT

d_call: -
j_call: TRBJ2-1
v_call: TRBV12-3/TRBV12-4
clone_size: few
cdr3_aa: CASNRPSGGEQFF
cdr3_nt: TGTGCCAGCAACCGTCCCAGTGGTGGTGAGCAGTTCTTC

d_call: -
j_call: TRBJ1-4
v_call: TRBV19
clone_size: -
cdr3_aa: CASSVLQGRNEKLFF
cdr3_nt: TGTGCCAGTAGTGTATTACAGGGCCGAAATGAAAAACTGTTTTTT

d_call: TRBD1
j_call: TRBJ1-1
v_call: TRBV9
clone_size: few
cdr3_aa: CASSETGETEAFF
cdr3_nt: TGTGCCAGCAGCGAGACAGGGGAAACTGAAGCTTTCTTT

d_call: TRBD2
j_call: TRBJ2-5
v_call: TRBV10-1
clone_size: -
cdr3_aa: CASSESLGLAGQETQYF
cdr3_nt: TGCGCCAGCAGTGAGTCGTTAGGACTAGCGGGGCAAGAGACCCAGTACTTC

d_call: -
j_call: TRBJ1-1
v_call: TRBV11-3
clone_size: -
cdr3_aa: CASSLAWNTEAFF
cdr3_nt: TGTGCCAGCAGCTTAGCTTGGAACACTGAAGCTTTCTTT

d_call: TRBD1
j_call: TRBJ1-6
v_call: TRBV27
clone_size: -
cdr3_aa: CATQKGQGRHSPLHF
cdr3_nt: TGTGCCACCCAAAAAGGACAGGGACGCCATTCACCCCTCCACTTT

d_call: -
j_call: TRBJ2-7
v_call: TRBV19
clone_size: once
cdr3_aa: CASSAAEFDYEQYF
cdr3_nt: TGTGCCAGTAGTGCGGCGGAATTTGACTACGAGCAGTACTTC

d_call: TRBD2
j_call: TRBJ2-7
v_call: TRBV7-9
clone_size: -
cdr3_aa: CASSFSEAGGEQYF
cdr3_nt: TGTGCCAGCAGCTTTAGCGAAGCGGGGGGCGAGCAGTACTTC

d_call: -
j_call: TRBJ2-2
v_call: TRBV5-1
clone_size: -
cdr3_aa: CASSLSTGNTGELFF
cdr3_nt: TGCGCCAGCAGCTTGTCGACAGGGAACACCGGGGAGCTGTTTTTT